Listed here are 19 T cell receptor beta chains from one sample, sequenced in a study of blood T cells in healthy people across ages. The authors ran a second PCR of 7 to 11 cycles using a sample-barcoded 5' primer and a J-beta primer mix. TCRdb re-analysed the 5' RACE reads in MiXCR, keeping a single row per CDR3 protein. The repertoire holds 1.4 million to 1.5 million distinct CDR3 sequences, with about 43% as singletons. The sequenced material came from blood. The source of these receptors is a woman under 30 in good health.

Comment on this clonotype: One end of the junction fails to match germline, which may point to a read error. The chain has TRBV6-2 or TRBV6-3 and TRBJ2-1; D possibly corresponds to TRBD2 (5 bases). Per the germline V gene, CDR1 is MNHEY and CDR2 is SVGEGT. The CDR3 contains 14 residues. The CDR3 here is CAGSPGRARDEQFF. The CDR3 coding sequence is TGTGCCGGCAGCCCCGGGCGGGCGCGGGATGAGCAGTTCTTC.

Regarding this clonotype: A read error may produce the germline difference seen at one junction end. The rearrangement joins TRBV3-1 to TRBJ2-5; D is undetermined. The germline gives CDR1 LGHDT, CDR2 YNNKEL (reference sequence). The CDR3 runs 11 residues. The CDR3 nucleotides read TGTGCCAGCAGCCGAATAGAGACCCGGTACTTC. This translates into CASSRIETRYF.

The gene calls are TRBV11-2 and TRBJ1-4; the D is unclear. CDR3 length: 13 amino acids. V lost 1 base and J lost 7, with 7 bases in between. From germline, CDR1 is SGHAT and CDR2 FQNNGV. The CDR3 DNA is TGTGCCAGCAGCTTAGGGGCCGCTGAAAAACTGTTTTTT. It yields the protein CASSLGAAEKLFF.

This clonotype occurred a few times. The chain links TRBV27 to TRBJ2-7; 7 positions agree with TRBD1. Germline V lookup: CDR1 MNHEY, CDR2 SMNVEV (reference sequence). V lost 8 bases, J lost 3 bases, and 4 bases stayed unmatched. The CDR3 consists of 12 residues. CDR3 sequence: CASWTGFYEQYF. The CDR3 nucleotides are TGTGCCAGCTGGACAGGTTTCTACGAGCAGTACTTC.

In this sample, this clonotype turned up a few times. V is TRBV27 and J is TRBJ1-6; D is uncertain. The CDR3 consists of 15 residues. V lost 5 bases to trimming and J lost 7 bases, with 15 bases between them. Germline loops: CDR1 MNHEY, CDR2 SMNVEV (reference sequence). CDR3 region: CASSDLRAGNSPLHF. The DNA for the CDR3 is TGTGCCAGCAGTGATCTAAGGGCTGGGAATTCACCCCTCCACTTT.

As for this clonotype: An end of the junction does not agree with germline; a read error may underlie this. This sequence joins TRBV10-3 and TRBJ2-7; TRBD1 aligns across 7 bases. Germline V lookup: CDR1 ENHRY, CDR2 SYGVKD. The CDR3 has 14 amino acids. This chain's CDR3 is CTISVQGSPYEQYF. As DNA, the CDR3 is TGTACCATCAGTGTACAGGGGTCCCCCTACGAGCAGTACTTC.

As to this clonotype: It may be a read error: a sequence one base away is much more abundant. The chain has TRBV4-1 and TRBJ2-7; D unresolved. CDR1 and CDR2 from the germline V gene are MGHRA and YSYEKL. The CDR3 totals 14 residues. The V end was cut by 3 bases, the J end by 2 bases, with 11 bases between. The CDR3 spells CASSHPASAYEQYF. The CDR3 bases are TGCGCCAGCAGCCACCCGGCCAGCGCCTACGAGCAGTACTTC.

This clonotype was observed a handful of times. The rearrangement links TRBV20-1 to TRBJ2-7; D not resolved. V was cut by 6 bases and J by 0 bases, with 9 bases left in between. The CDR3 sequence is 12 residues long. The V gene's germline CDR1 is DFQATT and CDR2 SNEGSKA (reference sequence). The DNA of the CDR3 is TGCAGTGCAAAGACGAGCTCCTACGAGCAGTACTTC. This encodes CSAKTSSYEQYF.

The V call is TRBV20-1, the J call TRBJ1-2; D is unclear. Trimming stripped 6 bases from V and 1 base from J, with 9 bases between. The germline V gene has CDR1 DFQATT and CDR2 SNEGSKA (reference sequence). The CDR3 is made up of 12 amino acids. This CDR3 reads CSAPLRNYGYTF. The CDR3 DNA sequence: TGCAGTGCCCCCCTTCGTAACTATGGCTACACCTTC.

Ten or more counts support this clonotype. The CDR3 loop is CASSFHTGRGGSYTF. In nucleotides, the CDR3 is TGTGCCAGCAGCTTTCATACGGGGAGGGGTGGGAGCTACACCTTC. This chain uses TRBV7-2 with TRBJ1-2; the D gene is possibly TRBD1 (5 bases). Trimming left V 3 bases short and J 9 bases short, with 20 bases between. The CDR3 is 15 amino acids. Looked up from germline, CDR1 is SGHTA and CDR2 is FQGNSA.

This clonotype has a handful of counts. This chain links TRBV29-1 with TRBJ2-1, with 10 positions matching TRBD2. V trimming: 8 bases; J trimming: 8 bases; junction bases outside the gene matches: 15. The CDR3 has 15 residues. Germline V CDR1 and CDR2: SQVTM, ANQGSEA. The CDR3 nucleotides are TGCAGCTATGACCCTGGCGAGCGGGGGGGCGATGAGCAGTTCTTC. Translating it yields CSYDPGERGGDEQFF.

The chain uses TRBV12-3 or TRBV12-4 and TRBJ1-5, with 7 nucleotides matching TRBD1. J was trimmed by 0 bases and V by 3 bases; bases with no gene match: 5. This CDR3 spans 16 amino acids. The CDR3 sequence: CASSFMTGSSNQPQHF. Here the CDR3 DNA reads TGTGCCAGCAGTTTTATGACAGGGAGTAGCAATCAGCCCCAGCATTTT.

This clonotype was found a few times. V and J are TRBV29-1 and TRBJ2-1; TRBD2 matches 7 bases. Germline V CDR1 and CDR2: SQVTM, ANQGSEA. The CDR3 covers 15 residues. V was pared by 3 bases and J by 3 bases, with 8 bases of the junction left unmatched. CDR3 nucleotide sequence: TGCAGCGTTGATACACGTCCGGGGGGCTACAATGAGCAGTTCTTC. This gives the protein CSVDTRPGGYNEQFF.

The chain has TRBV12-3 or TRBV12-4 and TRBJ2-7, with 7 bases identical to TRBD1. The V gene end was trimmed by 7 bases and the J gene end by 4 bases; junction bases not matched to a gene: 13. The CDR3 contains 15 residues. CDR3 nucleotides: TGTGCCAGCAATATTTTCGGACAGGCCCTTTACGAGCAGTACTTC. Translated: CASNIFGQALYEQYF.

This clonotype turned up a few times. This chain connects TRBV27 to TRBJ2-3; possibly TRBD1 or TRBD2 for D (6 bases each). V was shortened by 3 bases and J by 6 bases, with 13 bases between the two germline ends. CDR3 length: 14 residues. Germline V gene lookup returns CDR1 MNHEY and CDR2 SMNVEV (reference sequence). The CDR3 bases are TGTGCCAGCAGTTTCGGGGTAGGGGGGGATACGCAGTATTTT. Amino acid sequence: CASSFGVGGDTQYF.

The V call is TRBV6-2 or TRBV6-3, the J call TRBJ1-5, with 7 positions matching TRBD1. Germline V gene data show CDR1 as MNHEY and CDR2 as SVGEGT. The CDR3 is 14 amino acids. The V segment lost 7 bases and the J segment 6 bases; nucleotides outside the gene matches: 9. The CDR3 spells CASTTTGSSQPQHF. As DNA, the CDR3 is TGTGCCAGCACCACGACAGGGAGTAGTCAGCCCCAGCATTTT.

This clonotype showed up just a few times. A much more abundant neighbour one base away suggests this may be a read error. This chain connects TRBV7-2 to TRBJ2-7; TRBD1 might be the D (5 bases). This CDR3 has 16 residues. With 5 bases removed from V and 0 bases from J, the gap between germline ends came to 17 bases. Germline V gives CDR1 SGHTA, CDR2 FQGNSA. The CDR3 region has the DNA TGTGCCAGCAGCCATGGCTGGGGCACCCACTCCTACGAGCAGTACTTC. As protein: CASSHGWGTHSYEQYF.

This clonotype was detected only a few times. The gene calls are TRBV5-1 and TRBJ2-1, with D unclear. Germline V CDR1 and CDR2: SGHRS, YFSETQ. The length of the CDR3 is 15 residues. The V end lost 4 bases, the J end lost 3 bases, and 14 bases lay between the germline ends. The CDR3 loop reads CASSATGRDYNEQFF. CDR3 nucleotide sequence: TGCGCCAGCAGCGCCACCGGCCGCGACTACAATGAGCAGTTCTTC.

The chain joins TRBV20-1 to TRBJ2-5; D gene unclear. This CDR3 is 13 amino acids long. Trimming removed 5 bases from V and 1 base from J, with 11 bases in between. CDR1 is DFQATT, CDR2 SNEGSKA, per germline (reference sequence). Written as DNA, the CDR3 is TGCAGTGCTTCCGGGTCAATCCAAGAGACCCAGTACTTC. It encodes CSASGSIQETQYF.